These T cell receptor beta chains were read from a single sample in a study of T cell repertoires in cytomegalovirus infection. Via MiXCR, TCRdb re-called the reads, giving one row per CDR3 protein. The sample comprises a few hundred thousand distinct CDR3 sequences, roughly an eighth of which are singletons, and 8.5% to 10% rests with the top ten. Material for sequencing was PBMCs. These receptors were taken from a human donor in good health (CMV status not recorded). Some clones in this sample may be carry-over from other donors' samples. The CDR3 runs from the conserved cysteine through the conserved F or W. A D gene is named only where the DNA matches it firmly. Clone size is shown for a subset of rows, as once, few, many or a class of expanded clone.

>17|TRBV5-8|few|TRBJ2-5|TRBD2
CASSPPGLAGLQRAQYF
TGTGCCAGCAGCCCGCCGGGACTAGCGGGTCTTCAAAGGGCCCAGTACTTC
>13|TRBV7-2|many|TRBJ2-1|TRBD2
CASSSGGTNEQFF
TGTGCCAGCAGCTCGGGGGGAACCAATGAGCAGTTCTTC
>13|TRBV20-1|few|TRBJ2-1|-
CSAGTPPYNEQFF
TGCAGTGCCGGGACTCCGCCCTACAATGAGCAGTTCTTC
>12|TRBV6-6|many|TRBJ2-7|-
CASSYLTVEQYF
TGTGCCAGCAGTTACCTTACGGTCGAGCAGTACTTC
>19|TRBV4-1|-|TRBJ2-1|TRBD2
CASSQDGAGGFSSYNEQFF
TGCGCCAGCAGCCAAGACGGGGCGGGAGGTTTTAGCTCCTACAATGAGCAGTTCTTC
>13|TRBV20-1|-|TRBJ1-5|-
CSARWNRNQPQHF
TGCAGTGCTCGGTGGAACAGAAATCAGCCCCAGCATTTT
>15|TRBV18|many|TRBJ2-1|TRBD1
CASSPGTGRGDEQFF
TGTGCCAGCTCACCCGGGACAGGTCGTGGCGATGAGCAGTTCTTC
>16|TRBV7-2|many|TRBJ2-2|-
CASSLRTGANTGELFF
TGTGCCAGCAGCTTGAGGACGGGGGCGAACACCGGGGAGCTGTTTTTT
>18|TRBV14|many|TRBJ2-1|TRBD2
CASSPNRLAGGPGNEQFF
TGTGCCAGCAGCCCGAATCGACTAGCGGGAGGGCCGGGTAATGAGCAGTTCTTC
>14|TRBV20-1|-|TRBJ2-7|TRBD1
CSAKPGQGTYEQYF
TGCAGTGCTAAACCGGGACAGGGAACCTACGAGCAGTACTTC
>12|TRBV15|many|TRBJ1-2|-
CATSRGGGGYTF
TGTGCCACCAGCAGAGGAGGGGGGGGCTACACCTTC
>16|TRBV7-2|many|TRBJ1-4|TRBD1
CASSSRLQGGGEKLFF
TGTGCCAGCAGCTCAAGACTCCAGGGGGGGGGGGAAAAACTGTTTTTT
>15|TRBV18|few|TRBJ1-2|TRBD1
CASSLTGTGDYGYTF
TGTGCCAGCTCACTCACCGGGACAGGGGACTATGGCTACACCTTC
>16|TRBV7-3|-|TRBJ2-1|TRBD2
CASSWGGGTLYNEQFF
TGTGCCAGCAGCTGGGGGGGGGGGACTCTCTACAATGAGCAGTTCTTC
>14|TRBV20-1|few|TRBJ2-1|TRBD1
CSAAWDSSYNEQFF
TGCAGTGCTGCCTGGGACAGCTCCTACAATGAGCAGTTCTTC
>16|TRBV7-2|-|TRBJ1-4|-
CASSPRRAGHNEKLFF
TGTGCCAGCAGCCCCAGGCGGGCAGGTCATAATGAAAAACTGTTTTTT
>12|TRBV28|many|TRBJ1-5|TRBD1
CASSRGTKPQHF
TGTGCCAGCAGCAGGGGGACGAAGCCCCAGCATTTT